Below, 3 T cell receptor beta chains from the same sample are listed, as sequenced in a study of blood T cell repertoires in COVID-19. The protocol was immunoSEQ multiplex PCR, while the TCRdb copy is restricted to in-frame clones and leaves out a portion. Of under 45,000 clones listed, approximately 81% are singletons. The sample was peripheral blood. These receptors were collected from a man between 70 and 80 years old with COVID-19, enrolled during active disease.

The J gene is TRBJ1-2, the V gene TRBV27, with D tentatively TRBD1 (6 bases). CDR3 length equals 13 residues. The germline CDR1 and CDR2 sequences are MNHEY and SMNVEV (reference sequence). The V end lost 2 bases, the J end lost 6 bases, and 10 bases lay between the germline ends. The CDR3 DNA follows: TGTGCCAGCAGTTTAAACAGGGCTGATGGCTACACCTTC. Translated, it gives CASSLNRADGYTF.

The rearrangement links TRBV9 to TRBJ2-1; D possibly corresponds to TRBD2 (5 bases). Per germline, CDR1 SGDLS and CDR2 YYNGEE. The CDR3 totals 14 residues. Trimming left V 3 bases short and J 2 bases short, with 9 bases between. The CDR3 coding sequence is TGTGCCAGCAGCGGGTCTAGCACCTACAATGAGCAGTTCTTC. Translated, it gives CASSGSSTYNEQFF.

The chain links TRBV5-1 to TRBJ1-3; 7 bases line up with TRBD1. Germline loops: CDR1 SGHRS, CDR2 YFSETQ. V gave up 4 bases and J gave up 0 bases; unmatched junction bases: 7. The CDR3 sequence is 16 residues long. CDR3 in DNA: TGCGCCAGCAGCCCGGGACAGACCATCTCTGGAAACACCATATATTTT. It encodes CASSPGQTISGNTIYF.